Sequencing of this TCR beta chain was carried out in a study of identical twins. TCRdb re-called the 5' RACE reads through MiXCR, storing one row per CDR3 protein. Of a few hundred thousand distinct CDR3 sequences listed, roughly 7.1% are singletons. The V gene lost 6 bases and the J gene lost 8 bases, with 19 bases spanning the gap. The CDR3 is made up of 13 amino acids. Germline-derived CDR1 and CDR2 are DFQATT and SNEGSKA (reference sequence). These data also featured in a second study, about T cells expressing NK-cell markers.

The sequenced sample consisted of CD8+ T cells sorted from blood. This receptor was taken from a woman aged 18-35 years in good health. The rearrangement uses TRBV20-1 and TRBJ1-1; perhaps TRBD1 as D (6 bases). The CDR3 region is CSAVGGDGPEAFF. CDR3 bases: TGCAGTGCCGTAGGGGGGGACGGACCCGAAGCTTTCTTT.